This record looks at one T cell receptor beta chain sequence and its context. What it binds is unknown. The sample comes from a study of OX40 agonist ivuxolimab in advanced cancers. Study context: The treatment was a fully human IgG2 OX40 agonist, ivuxolimab. Of mixed ages from about 20 to 80 and averaging approximately 60 years, the group was roughly 85% male. Study-wide findings and caveats: Partial responders at 0.1-3.0 mg/kg had among the lowest clonal expansion. At doses 0.1 to 3.0 mg/kg, CD4+ and CD8+ clones expanded.

The germline V gene encodes CDR1 GTSNPN and CDR2 SVGIG (reference sequence). Trimming at V came to 2 bases and at J to 2 bases, leaving 3 bases not matched to a gene. This CDR3 has 14 amino acids. TCRdb's table, derived via immunoSEQ multiplex PCR, lists solely in-frame clones and lacks some. The data contain around 95,000 clones, 93% of them singletons. V gene TRBV30 combines with J gene TRBJ1-3; 7 nucleotides align to TRBD1. The clonotype originates from an adult with an advanced solid tumor such as melanoma, head and neck, liver or kidney cancer. The sample here was CD4+ or CD8+ T cells sorted from blood, taken in a trial of the OX40 agonist ivuxolimab. CDR3 protein: CAWSLGTAGNTIYF. The CDR3 DNA sequence: TGTGCCTGGAGTCTAGGGACAGCTGGAAACACCATATATTTT.